This TCR beta chain was sequenced during a study of cytomegalovirus exposure and HLA in healthy donors. The CDR3 has 14 residues. CDR1 SEHNR and CDR2 FQNEAQ come from the germline V gene (reference sequence). Trimming shortened V by 5 bases and J by 7 bases, and 17 bases separated the two germline ends. Both 60 Vbeta primers and 13 Jbeta primers went into the PCR. Measured with immunoSEQ multiplex PCR; TCRdb has only the in-frame clones, and not every one. The table records about 130,000 clones, about 80% of them present only once. This clone has just a few counts. The V and J genes are TRBV7-9 and TRBJ1-2, with D perhaps matching TRBD1 (6 bases). This receptor was taken from a man younger than 40 in good health. Source material: PBMCs. As DNA, the CDR3 is TGTGCCAGCAGCATCAGGGGCCGGGAGGGTGGCTACACCTTC. It specifies CASSIRGREGGYTF.